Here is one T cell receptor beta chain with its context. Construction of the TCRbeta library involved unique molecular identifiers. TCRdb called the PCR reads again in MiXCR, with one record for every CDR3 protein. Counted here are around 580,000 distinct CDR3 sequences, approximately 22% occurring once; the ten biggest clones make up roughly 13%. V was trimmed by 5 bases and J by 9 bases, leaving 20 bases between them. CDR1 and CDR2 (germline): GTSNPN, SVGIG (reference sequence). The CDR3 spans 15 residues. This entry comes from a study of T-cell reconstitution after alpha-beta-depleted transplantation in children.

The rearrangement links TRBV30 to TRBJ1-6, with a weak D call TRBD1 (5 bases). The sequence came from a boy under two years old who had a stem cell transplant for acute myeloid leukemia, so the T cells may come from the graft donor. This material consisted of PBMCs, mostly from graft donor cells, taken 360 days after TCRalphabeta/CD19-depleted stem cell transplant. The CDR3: CAWGGTARMSSPLHF. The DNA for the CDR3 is TGTGCCTGGGGGGGGACGGCAAGGATGAGTTCACCCCTCCACTTT.